The clone carrying this T cell receptor beta chain was counted a few times. Its antigen is undetermined. This sample is part of a study of quantifying T cell responses using KT2 cells. Overall study context: Reverse transcription used primers in the TCR alpha and beta constant regions. Study-level findings and limits: Counts of KT2 alpha and beta sequences rose linearly with the number of KT2 cells added.

V was clipped by 2 bases and J by 7 bases; unmatched bases: 12. The V gene's germline CDR1 is GTSNPN and CDR2 SVGIG (reference sequence). There are 16 residues in the CDR3. Known numbers of the T cell clone KT2 were added to PBMC. Different KT2-to-PBMC ratios were created with a constant PBMC count. The cDNA 3' end received a ligated oligonucleotide with a UMI. An equimolar mix of RC1.1 and RC1.2 primed the beta chain across TRBC1 and TRBC2. Starting with the second PCR, alpha and beta TCR chains went through separate processing. TCRdb reprocessed the UMI-ligation and nested PCR reads via MiXCR and lists one record per CDR3 protein. The sample holds tens of thousands of distinct CDR3 sequences; about 9.9% are singletons and the top ten take 8% to 13%.

Sequencing was carried out using PBMCs spiked with cells of the T cell clone KT2. This TCR was sampled from a human donor. J is TRBJ1-5 and V is TRBV30; 9 bases align to TRBD1. CDR3 sequence (DNA): TGTGCCTGGAGTCTCCGGTACAGGGGGCAAGGGCAGCCCCAGCATTTT. Protein sequence: CAWSLRYRGQGQPQHF.